This TCR beta chain was obtained from a study of tumor-infiltrating lymphocytes in primary liver carcinoma. Study-wide findings and caveats: It was in tumors, not blood, that the top-250-clone fraction was significantly higher (p = 0.039). Top clones occupying all five tumor regions numbered only about 8-24%.

Taking about 18-31 mg of unsorted bulk tissue, the authors co-extracted RNA and DNA. Each of the tumor samples contained in excess of 75% viable tumor cells. To note about this clonotype: The antigen remains unidentified.

TCR beta cDNA was made from 450 to 550 ng total RNA with a constant-region primer. Three nested multiplex PCR rounds of slightly modified ARM-PCR generated TCR beta libraries. The study ran its first two PCR rounds for roughly 11 cycles each, using TRBV1-TRBV30 forward primers and a C-beta reverse primer. TCRdb reanalysed the multiplex PCR reads using MiXCR and keeps one entry per CDR3 protein. The sample records 30,000 to 40,000 distinct CDR3 sequences, 70% to 85% being singletons. The CDR3 covers 12 residues. V was pared by 5 bases and J by 5 bases, with 12 bases between. Germline V gene sequence: CDR1 SQVTM, CDR2 ANQGSEA.

The chain has TRBV29-1 and TRBJ2-5; D possibly corresponds to TRBD1 (6 bases). Material: liver tumor tissue from sampling region 4. As for subset: tumor region T4, right-lateral pole. This sequence originates from a middle-aged man with primary liver carcinoma and hepatitis B virus infection. This CDR3 reads CSVMDSRETQYF. Here the CDR3 DNA reads TGCAGCGTTATGGACAGTAGGGAGACCCAGTACTTC.